Following are 24 T cell receptor beta chains from one sample sequenced in a study of Ad26.COV2.S vaccination and SARS-CoV-2 variants. Repertoires were generated with immunoSEQ multiplex PCR, while TCRdb's copy carries only in-frame clones and drops some. The sample consists of roughly 320,000 clones, over 75% of them appearing once. The treatment denotes: 15 to 20 received Ad26.COV2.S at low or high dose, single or two shots; 5 received placebo; per-sample allocation not given. Sampling happened 63 days after the first vaccine or placebo injection. The sample was peripheral blood, taken in a trial of Ad26.COV2.S vaccine versus placebo. The receptor source for this set is a person between 18 and 59 years old who received the Ad26.COV2.S COVID-19 vaccine or a placebo.

V is TRBV3-1 (or the pseudogene TRBV3-2) and J is TRBJ2-5; weak D call: TRBD2 (6 bases). Germline CDR1 LGHDT, CDR2 YNNKEL (reference sequence). Trimming stripped 1 base from V and 5 bases from J, with 11 bases between. The length of the CDR3 is 14 residues. CDR3 protein: CASSQAGSVETQYF. The CDR3 region has the DNA TGTGCCAGCAGCCAAGCCGGGAGCGTCGAGACCCAGTACTTC.

The chain carries TRBV30 and TRBJ1-5, with D perhaps TRBD1 (5 bases). Trimming left V 4 bases short and J 6 bases short, with 19 bases between. Germline CDR1 is GTSNPN and CDR2 is SVGIG (reference sequence). The CDR3 spans 15 residues. The CDR3 spells CAWKPSAGSGQPQHF. The CDR3 DNA sequence: TGTGCCTGGAAACCGTCGGCAGGGTCGGGTCAGCCCCAGCATTTT. Filled out from reference TRBV30 and TRBJ1-5, the complete variable domain reads SQTIHQWPATLVQPVGSPLSLECTVEGTSNPNLYWYRQAAGRGLQLLFYSVGIGQISSEVPQNLSASRPQDRQFILSSKKLLLSDSGFYLCAWKPSAGSGQPQHFGDGTRLSIL.

The chain combines TRBV5-1 with TRBJ1-2; D gene ambiguous. This CDR3 is 11 amino acids long. Germline V lookup: CDR1 SGHRS, CDR2 YFSETQ. The V gene lost 2 bases and the J gene lost 6 bases, with 5 bases spanning the gap. The CDR3 is CASSFGDGYTF. DNA for the CDR3: TGCGCCAGCAGCTTCGGGGATGGCTACACCTTC.

The CDR3 nucleotides read TGTGCCAGCAGTTACTCAACAGACAGGCGAACCAAGACACACACAGATACGCAGTATTTT. Translated, it gives CASSYSTDRRTKTHTDTQYF. The chain uses TRBV6-2 or TRBV6-3 and TRBJ2-3; TRBD1 is a possible D gene (6 bases). V was shortened by 0 bases and J by 2 bases, with 24 bases between the two germline ends. The CDR3 is 20 amino acids. From germline, CDR1 is MNHEY and CDR2 SVGEGT.

The chain is built from TRBV14 and TRBJ2-7; no clear D gene. The length of the CDR3 is 13 residues. Germline-derived CDR1 and CDR2 are SGHDN and FVKESK. Trimming left V 0 bases short and J 3 bases short, with 6 bases between. CDR3 coding DNA: TGTGCCAGCAGCCAAGACCACAACTACGAGCAGTACTTC. Translation gives CASSQDHNYEQYF.

V usage is TRBV5-8 and J usage is TRBJ2-3; D uncertain. This CDR3 region has 16 residues. V lost 0 bases to trimming and J lost 0 bases, with 11 bases between them. CDR1 and CDR2 from the germline V gene are SGHTS and YDEGEE. The CDR3 here is CASSLVVAVSTDTQYF. The CDR3 DNA follows: TGTGCCAGCAGCTTGGTAGTGGCGGTTAGCACAGATACGCAGTATTTT. The whole variable domain, remainder taken from reference TRBV5-8 and TRBJ2-3, is EAGVTQSPTHLIKTRGQQATLRCSPISGHTSVYWYQQALGLGLQFLLWYDEGEERNRGNFPPRFSGRQFPNYSSELNVNALELEDSALYLCASSLVVAVSTDTQYFGPGTRLTVL.

The V call is TRBV25-1, the J call TRBJ1-1; 7 nucleotides line up with TRBD1. This CDR3 is 12 amino acids long. V lost 5 bases, J lost 8 bases, and 5 bases stayed unmatched. Germline V CDR1 and CDR2: MGHDK, SYGVNS. CDR3 nucleotides: TGTGCCAGCAGTTCCGGGACAGTGGAAGCTTTCTTT. It yields the protein CASSSGTVEAFF.

This clone was picked up one time. This chain joins TRBV6-1 and TRBJ1-2; D might be TRBD1 (6 bases). V lost 3 bases, J lost 7 bases, and 12 bases lay in between. The CDR3 covers 13 residues. Looked up from germline, CDR1 is MNHNS and CDR2 is SASEGT. The CDR3 region has the DNA TGTGCCAGCAGTGACAACAGGGTCGCTGGCTACACCTTC. Translating gives CASSDNRVAGYTF.

The V gene is TRBV30, the J gene TRBJ1-1; 7 positions match TRBD1. V was pared by 5 bases and J by 2 bases, with 5 bases of the junction left unmatched. CDR3 length: 13 residues. CDR1 and CDR2 (germline): GTSNPN, SVGIG (reference sequence). CDR3 sequence: CAWGAGGNTEAFF. The CDR3 DNA sequence: TGTGCCTGGGGGGCAGGGGGAAACACTGAAGCTTTCTTT.

The V gene is TRBV11-3, the J gene TRBJ1-3; D is undetermined. Trimming took 5 bases from V and 3 from J, leaving 11 bases between them. Germline V gene lookup returns CDR1 SGHNT and CDR2 YENEEA. The length of the CDR3 is 14 residues. The CDR3 DNA follows: TGTGCCAGCAGCCCAGGTGGGGTTGGAAACACCATATATTTT. It is translated as CASSPGGVGNTIYF.

The rearrangement uses TRBV13 and TRBJ1-2, with D possibly being TRBD1 (6 bases). This CDR3 spans 14 amino acids. V dropped 6 bases and J dropped 0 bases, with 11 bases sitting between them. Germline V gives CDR1 PRHDT, CDR2 FYEKMQ (reference sequence). CDR3 amino acids: CASRSTGTNYGYTF. CDR3 nucleotide sequence: TGTGCCAGCAGATCCACAGGGACTAACTATGGCTACACCTTC.

The genes are TRBV5-1 and TRBJ1-1, with 7 nucleotides matching TRBD1. The CDR3 contains 14 residues. In germline, CDR1 is SGHRS, CDR2 YFSETQ. Trimming took 3 bases from V and 1 from J; bases not matched to a gene: 3. As DNA, the CDR3 is TGCGCCAGCAGCTCCAGGACAGGGAACACTGAAGCTTTCTTT. It yields the protein CASSSRTGNTEAFF.

The chain is built from TRBV4-2 and TRBJ2-3; maybe TRBD1 (6 bases). The germline gives CDR1 LGHNA, CDR2 YNFKEQ. The CDR3 loop spans 16 amino acids. V was cut by 1 base and J by 2 bases, with 13 bases left in between. In DNA, the CDR3 is TGTGCCAGCAGCCAAGTGGGGGCGGGCTCCACAGATACGCAGTATTTT. It specifies CASSQVGAGSTDTQYF.

The V call is TRBV12-3 or TRBV12-4, the J call TRBJ2-7; D is ambiguous. V was clipped by 3 bases and J by 7 bases, with 4 bases between them. This CDR3 is built from 10 residues. The CDR3 is CASSLWEQYF. The CDR3, as DNA: TGTGCCAGCAGTTTGTGGGAGCAGTACTTC.

The genes are TRBV5-1 and TRBJ2-1; D unresolved. The CDR3 is 13 amino acids. V dropped 0 bases and J dropped 9 bases, with 10 bases sitting between them. Germline CDR1 and CDR2: SGHRS and YFSETQ. This chain's CDR3 is CASSLARVSEQFF. The CDR3 DNA reads as TGCGCCAGCAGCTTGGCCAGAGTCTCTGAGCAGTTCTTC.

The V gene is TRBV18, the J gene TRBJ1-1; D possibly corresponds to TRBD1 (5 bases). V was shortened by 3 bases and J by 1 base, with 15 bases between the two germline ends. Germline V CDR1 and CDR2: KGHSH, LQKENI. This CDR3 has 16 residues. The CDR3 coding sequence is TGTGCCAGCTCACCCCCAGCCACAGGAGCGAACACTGAAGCTTTCTTT. This sequence encodes CASSPPATGANTEAFF.

The gene calls are TRBV12-1 and TRBJ2-1; whether TRBD2, the table's D call, matches the DNA was not checked. TRBV12-1 has pseudogene status. This CDR3 is built from 18 residues. Here the CDR3 DNA reads TGTGCCAGCCCCCGGGACTCTGAGGGACTAGCGCCTTACAATGAGCAGTTCTTC. Its protein product is CASPRDSEGLAPYNEQFF.

About this clone: The sample contains more than one DNA sequence encoding this CDR3. V usage is TRBV19 and J usage is TRBJ1-2; D uncertain. V was trimmed by 2 bases and J by 2 bases, leaving 6 bases between them. Germline loops: CDR1 LNHDA, CDR2 SQIVND (reference sequence). The CDR3 sequence is 13 residues long. The CDR3 sequence: CASSISRNYGYTF. The CDR3 DNA reads as TGTGCCAGTAGTATATCCCGGAACTATGGCTACACCTTC.

The CDR3 sequence: CASSLAGNSGNTIYF. In nucleotides, the CDR3 is TGTGCCAGCAGTTTGGCAGGCAACTCTGGAAACACCATATATTTT. The rearrangement joins TRBV28 to TRBJ1-3; no clear D. V dropped 3 bases and J dropped 0 bases, with 9 bases sitting between them. Germline CDR1 is MDHEN and CDR2 is SYDVKM. CDR3 length: 15 amino acids. Full variable domain (rest looked up from reference TRBV28 and TRBJ1-3): DVKVTQSSRYLVKRTGEKVFLECVQDMDHENMFWYRQDPGLGLRLIYFSYDVKMKEKGDIPEGYSVSREKKERFSLILESASTNQTSMYLCASSLAGNSGNTIYFGEGSWLTVV.

This clone was seen only a few times. Sequence at one end of the junction differs from germline and may be a read error. The genes are TRBV10-3 and TRBJ1-1, with D unclear. The CDR3 has 13 residues. From germline, CDR1 is ENHRY and CDR2 SYGVKD. Here the CDR3 DNA reads TGTGCCATCAGCGAGTGGGAAGGGACTGAAGCTTTCTTT. Translated, it gives CAISEWEGTEAFF.

This rearrangement joins TRBV21-1 to TRBJ1-2; TRBD1, as called in the table, went unchecked against the DNA. TRBV21-1 is a documented pseudogene. The CDR3 runs to 14 residues. In DNA, the CDR3 is TGTGCCAGCAGCCCACAGGGGGGTCGAAATGGCTACACCTTC. It yields the protein CASSPQGGRNGYTF.

This clone showed up just a few times. This rearrangement joins TRBV9 to TRBJ2-7; weak D call: TRBD2 (5 bases). The V end was cut by 2 bases, the J end by 5 bases, with 11 bases between. Germline values: CDR1 SGDLS, CDR2 YYNGEE. CDR3 size: 13 residues. In nucleotides, the CDR3 is TGTGCCAGCAGCGTCGGCGGGCCGGACGAGCAGTACTTC. Encoded protein: CASSVGGPDEQYF.

The chain carries TRBV5-5 and TRBJ2-1, with D perhaps TRBD1 (5 bases). Germline values: CDR1 SGHKS, CDR2 YYEKEE (reference sequence). There are 13 residues in the CDR3. V lost 0 bases and J 6 bases, leaving 7 bases between the germline ends. The CDR3 bases are TGTGCCAGCAGCTTGGGGGGCCCCAATGAGCAGTTCTTC. Translated, it gives CASSLGGPNEQFF.

The chain carries TRBV7-9 and TRBJ1-2; possibly TRBD1 for D (6 bases). The length of the CDR3 is 13 residues. The germline gives CDR1 SEHNR, CDR2 FQNEAQ (reference sequence). Deletions cut 4 bases from V and 7 bases from J, with 13 bases between. CDR3: CASSSPTGSGYTF. The CDR3 coding sequence is TGTGCCAGCAGCTCTCCCACAGGGTCTGGCTACACCTTC.